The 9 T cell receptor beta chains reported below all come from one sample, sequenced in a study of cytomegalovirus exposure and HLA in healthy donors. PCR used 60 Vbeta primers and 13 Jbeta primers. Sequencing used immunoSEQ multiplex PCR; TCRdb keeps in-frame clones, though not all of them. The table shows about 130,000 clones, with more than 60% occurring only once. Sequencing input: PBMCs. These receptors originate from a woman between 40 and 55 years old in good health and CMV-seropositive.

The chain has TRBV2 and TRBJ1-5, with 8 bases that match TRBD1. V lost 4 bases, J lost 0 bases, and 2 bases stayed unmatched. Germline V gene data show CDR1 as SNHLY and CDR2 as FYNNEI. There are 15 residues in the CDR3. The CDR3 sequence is CASSADRGSNQPQHF. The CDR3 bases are TGTGCCAGCAGTGCAGACAGGGGTAGCAATCAGCCCCAGCATTTT.

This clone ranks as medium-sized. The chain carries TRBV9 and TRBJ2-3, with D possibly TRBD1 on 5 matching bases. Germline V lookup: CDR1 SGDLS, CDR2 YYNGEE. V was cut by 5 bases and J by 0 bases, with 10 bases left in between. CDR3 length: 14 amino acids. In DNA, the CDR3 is TGTGCCAGCAGGGGGCCCATAAGCACAGATACGCAGTATTTT. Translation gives CASRGPISTDTQYF.

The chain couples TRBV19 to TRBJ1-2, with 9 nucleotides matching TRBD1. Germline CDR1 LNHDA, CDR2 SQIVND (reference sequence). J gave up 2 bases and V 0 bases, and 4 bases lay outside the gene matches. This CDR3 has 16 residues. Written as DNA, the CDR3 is TGTGCCAGTAGTATAGACCCGGGACAGGGAAACTATGGCTACACCTTC. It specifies CASSIDPGQGNYGYTF.

The chain's CDR3 is CASSGPDRGRGYTF. CDR3 DNA: TGTGCCAGCAGTGGCCCCGACAGGGGGCGTGGCTACACCTTC. The V gene is TRBV2, the J gene TRBJ1-2; TRBD1 matches 10 bases. The CDR3 loop spans 14 amino acids. Germline lookup yields CDR1 SNHLY and CDR2 FYNNEI. Trimming at V came to 4 bases and at J to 7 bases, leaving 6 bases not matched to a gene.

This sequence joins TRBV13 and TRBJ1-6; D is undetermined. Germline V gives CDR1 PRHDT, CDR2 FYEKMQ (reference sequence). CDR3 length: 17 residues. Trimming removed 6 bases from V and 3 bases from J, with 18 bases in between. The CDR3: CASSRYDNLFYNSPLHF. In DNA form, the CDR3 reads TGTGCCAGCAGTCGATACGACAATCTGTTCTATAATTCACCCCTCCACTTT.

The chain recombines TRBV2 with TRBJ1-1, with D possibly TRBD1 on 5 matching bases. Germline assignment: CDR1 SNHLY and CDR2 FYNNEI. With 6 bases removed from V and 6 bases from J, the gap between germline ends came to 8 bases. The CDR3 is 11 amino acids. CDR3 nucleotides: TGTGCCAGCAGAGACAGCTCTGAAGCTTTCTTT. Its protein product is CASRDSSEAFF.

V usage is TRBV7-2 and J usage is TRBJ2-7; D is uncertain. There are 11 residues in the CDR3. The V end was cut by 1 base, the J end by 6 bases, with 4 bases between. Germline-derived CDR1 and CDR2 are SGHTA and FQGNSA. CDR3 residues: CASSLVREQYF. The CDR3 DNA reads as TGTGCCAGCAGCTTAGTGCGCGAGCAGTACTTC.

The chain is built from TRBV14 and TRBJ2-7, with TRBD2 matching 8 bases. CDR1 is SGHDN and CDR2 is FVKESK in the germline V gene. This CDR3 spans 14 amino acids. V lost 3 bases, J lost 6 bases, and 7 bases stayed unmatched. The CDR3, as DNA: TGTGCCAGCAGCCAGGGACTAGGACGACGCGAGCAGTACTTC. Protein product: CASSQGLGRREQYF.

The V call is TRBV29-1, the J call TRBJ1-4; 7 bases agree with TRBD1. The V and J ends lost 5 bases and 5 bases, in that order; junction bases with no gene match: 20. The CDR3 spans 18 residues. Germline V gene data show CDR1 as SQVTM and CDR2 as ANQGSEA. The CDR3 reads CSVTGSLGGRLGNEKLFF. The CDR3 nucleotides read TGCAGCGTTACCGGTTCTTTAGGGGGCCGCCTTGGGAATGAAAAACTGTTTTTT. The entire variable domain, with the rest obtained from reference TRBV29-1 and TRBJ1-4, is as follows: SAVISQKPSRDICQRGTSLTIQCQVDSQVTMMFWYRQQPGQSLTLIATANQGSEATYESGFVIDKFPISRPNLTFSTLTVSNMSPEDSSIYLCSVTGSLGGRLGNEKLFFGSGTQLSVL.